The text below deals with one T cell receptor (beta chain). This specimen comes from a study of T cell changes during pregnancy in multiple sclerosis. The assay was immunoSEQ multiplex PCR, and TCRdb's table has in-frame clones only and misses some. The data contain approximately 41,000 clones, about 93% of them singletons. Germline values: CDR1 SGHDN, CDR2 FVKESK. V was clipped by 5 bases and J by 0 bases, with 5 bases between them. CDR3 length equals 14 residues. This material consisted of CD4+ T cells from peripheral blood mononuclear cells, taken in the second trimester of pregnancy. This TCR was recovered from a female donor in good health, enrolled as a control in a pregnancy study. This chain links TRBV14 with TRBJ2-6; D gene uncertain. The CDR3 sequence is CASSISSGANVLTF. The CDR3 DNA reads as TGTGCCAGCAGCATTAGCTCTGGGGCCAACGTCCTGACTTTC.